This T cell receptor beta chain emerged from a study of T cells after yellow fever vaccination. Study-wide findings and caveats: After the booster, nearly 98% of CD4 and approximately 90% of CD8 primary-response clones were re-detected. From the bulk population, abundant clonotypes could contaminate and appear within FACS-sorted repertoires.

TCR cDNA was made by 5'RACE template switching, adding a universal primer site and UMIs. TCRdb reanalysed the 5' RACE reads using MiXCR and keeps one entry per CDR3 protein. Of a few hundred thousand distinct CDR3 sequences in the sample, less than 4.5% were seen once. Per germline, CDR1 SGHTA and CDR2 FQGNSA. The germline V and J ends were trimmed by 1 base and 2 bases, with 15 bases remaining between them. The CDR3 is made up of 16 amino acids. This clonotype has a handful of counts. The antigen remains undetermined. The TCR originated in a man aged 18 to 29 who received the YFV17D yellow fever vaccine. This chain links TRBV7-2 with TRBJ2-7; D uncertain. The specimen was PBMCs, collected on the day of the yellow fever booster vaccination. CDR3 residues: CASSLDAGFSAYEQYF. The CDR3, as DNA: TGTGCCAGCAGCTTAGACGCTGGGTTCTCGGCCTACGAGCAGTACTTC.